These 27 T cell receptor beta chains were all obtained from the same sample, sequenced in a study of T cells in Graves' hyperthyroidism and ophthalmopathy (dated by TCRdb to between 2019 and 2020). Libraries came from multiplex PCR. This sample was sequenced with an Illumina HiSeq 2000. Amplification of TCR beta CDR3 regions was carried out from RNA transcripts. The TCR CDR3 was subjected to a first round of RT-PCR using the HTBI primer set and the Qiagen OneStep RT-PCR kit. TCRdb handled the public reads itself, with Q25 trimming in fastp and clone calling in MiXCR, and kept productive beta chains. For every CDR3 protein sequence, its rows merge into one entry that carries the most common genes and DNA. The sample includes hundreds of thousands of distinct CDR3 sequences, with 11% to 15% observed a single time. In total, the top ten clones hold around 5.4% of the sample. Sample: blood. All receptors come from a woman aged 30 to 39 with Graves' hyperthyroidism that later progressed to Graves' ophthalmopathy.

This chain uses TRBV30 with TRBJ1-1, with D unclear. V dropped 4 bases and J dropped 7 bases, with 10 bases sitting between them. CDR3 length equals 11 residues. From germline, CDR1 is GTSNPN and CDR2 SVGIG (reference sequence). The CDR3 DNA is TGTGCCTGGATGGACTATGGTGAAGCTTTCTTT. Protein product: CAWMDYGEAFF.

This clonotype was seen repeatedly, ten times or more. The chain joins TRBV2 to TRBJ1-1, with 8 bases matching TRBD1. The CDR3 is made up of 13 amino acids. Germline V gene lookup returns CDR1 SNHLY and CDR2 FYNNEI. Trimming cost V 10 bases and J 3 bases; bases outside gene matches: 7. CDR3 nucleotide sequence: TGTGCCAAAACAGGACAGGGAGACACTGAAGCTTTCTTT. Translation: CAKTGQGDTEAFF.

The gene calls are TRBV3-1 and TRBJ1-1, with a weak D call TRBD1 (6 bases). The CDR3 has 14 amino acids. V dropped 1 base and J dropped 6 bases, with 12 bases sitting between them. CDR1 and CDR2 (germline): LGHDT, YNNKEL (reference sequence). CDR3 amino acids: CASSQGGAGAEAFF. The DNA for the CDR3 is TGTGCCAGCAGCCAAGGGGGGGCTGGCGCTGAAGCTTTCTTT.

The chain has TRBV27 and TRBJ1-3; D remains ambiguous. With 1 base removed from V and 3 bases from J, the gap between germline ends came to 13 bases. The CDR3 extends over 16 amino acids. Germline V CDR1 and CDR2: MNHEY, SMNVEV (reference sequence). The CDR3 nucleotides are TGTGCCAGCAGTTTATTATCCGGAGAGGGTGGAAACACCATATATTTT. Protein product: CASSLLSGEGGNTIYF.

This clonotype was picked up many times. The gene calls are TRBV27 and TRBJ2-7; maybe TRBD1 (6 bases). Between the trimmed V and J ends, which lost 5 bases and 2 bases, there was a span of 16 bases. There are 15 residues in the CDR3. Germline values: CDR1 MNHEY, CDR2 SMNVEV (reference sequence). The CDR3 DNA reads as TGTGCCAGCAGTACCGACAGGTGGGGACCCTACGAGCAGTACTTC. As protein: CASSTDRWGPYEQYF.

This clonotype was picked up many times. The rearrangement joins TRBV28 to TRBJ1-6; D not resolved. This CDR3 comprises 14 residues. Trimming took 2 bases from V and 11 from J, leaving 13 bases between them. From germline, CDR1 is MDHEN and CDR2 SYDVKM. The CDR3 nucleotides read TGTGCCAGCAGTTTAGCGAATCCACCTACACCCCTCCACTTT. It encodes CASSLANPPTPLHF.

This clonotype was recorded many times. The DNA of the CDR3 is TGTGCCAGCTCCGCCGACCAAGAGACCCAGTACTTC. This codes for CASSADQETQYF. V usage is TRBV18 and J usage is TRBJ2-5; D is unclear. The germline gives CDR1 KGHSH, CDR2 LQKENI. The CDR3 is made up of 12 amino acids. The ends were cut back, 6 bases at V and 0 bases at J, with 5 bases in the middle.

This clonotype came up a few times. The junction and the germline gene differ at one end; a read error may be behind it. This sequence joins TRBV5-6 and TRBJ2-2, with a weak D call TRBD2 (6 bases). The germline V gene has CDR1 SGHDT and CDR2 YYEEEE. CDR3 length equals 15 residues. CDR3 region: CASSLAGANTGELVF. CDR3 nucleotides: TGTGCCAGCAGCTTGGCGGGAGCAAACACCGGGGAGCTGGTTTTT.

The count of this clonotype is one. One end of the junction fails to match germline, which may point to a read error. The genes are TRBV11-2 and TRBJ2-1; 11 bases map to TRBD2. From germline, CDR1 is SGHAT and CDR2 FQNNGV. This CDR3 has 15 amino acids. CDR3 protein: CTSSVVLAGENEQFF. The DNA for the CDR3 is TGTACCAGCAGCGTAGTACTAGCGGGAGAGAATGAGCAGTTCTTC. Looking up the rest from reference TRBV11-2 and TRBJ2-1 gives the full variable domain: EAGVAQSPRYKIIEKRQSVAFWCNPISGHATLYWYQQILGQGPKLLIQFQNNGVVDDSQLPKDRFSAERLKGVDSTLKIQPAKLEDSAVYLCTSSVVLAGENEQFFGPGTRLTVL.

This clonotype was seen at least ten times. The rearrangement joins TRBV30 to TRBJ2-7; 9 nucleotides align to TRBD1. After removal of 3 bases from V and 7 bases from J, the junction contained 7 bases not matched to a gene. The CDR3 is 13 residues long. Per germline, CDR1 GTSNPN and CDR2 SVGIG (reference sequence). The chain's CDR3 is CAWRKQGAWEQYF. CDR3 coding DNA: TGTGCCTGGAGGAAACAGGGGGCTTGGGAGCAGTACTTC.

In the case of this clonotype: A single base separates this from a much larger clone, so it may be a read error. The chain recombines TRBV7-2 with TRBJ1-4; D is unresolved. The V gene's germline CDR1 is SGHTA and CDR2 FQGNSA. The CDR3 has 15 residues. The CDR3 nucleotides read TGTGCCAGCAGCTTAGCTGGTGGGCCGAATGAAGAACTGTTTTTT. It yields the protein CASSLAGGPNEELFF.

The chain uses TRBV24-1 and TRBJ2-1; tentative D call: TRBD2 (6 bases). Germline CDR1 is KGHDR and CDR2 is SFDVKD. CDR3 length: 16 residues. V lost 5 bases and J lost 0, with 13 bases in between. The CDR3 reads CATSAGTSPSYNEQFF. CDR3 sequence (DNA): TGTGCCACCAGTGCGGGGACTTCTCCCTCCTACAATGAGCAGTTCTTC.

This clonotype was observed a few times. The V and J genes are TRBV7-4 and TRBJ1-5; 7 bases map to TRBD1. CDR3 length: 22 residues. Germline V CDR1 and CDR2: SGHVT, SQSDAQ. V trimming: 2 bases; J trimming: 3 bases; junction bases outside the gene matches: 25. The CDR3 here is CASSLKGAGSSGFHRFNQPQHF. The CDR3, as DNA: TGTGCCAGCAGCTTAAAGGGGGCGGGTTCATCGGGGTTCCATCGATTCAATCAGCCCCAGCATTTT.

The rearrangement uses TRBV6-2 or TRBV6-3 and TRBJ2-5, with a possible D match to TRBD1 (6 bases). V lost 0 bases and J 4 bases, leaving 12 bases between the germline ends. Per the germline V gene, CDR1 is MNHEY and CDR2 is SVGEGT. The CDR3 has 15 residues. The DNA for the CDR3 is TGTGCCAGCAGTTACTCCGGACAGCCGACAGAGACCCAGTACTTC. Its translation is CASSYSGQPTETQYF.

The chain is built from TRBV20-1 and TRBJ2-7; 10 bases agree with TRBD2. The germline V gene has CDR1 DFQATT and CDR2 SNEGSKA (reference sequence). The CDR3 spans 16 residues. Trimming cost V 0 bases and J 7 bases; bases outside gene matches: 12. CDR3 nucleotide sequence: TGCAGTGCTAGAGATCAAAGCGGGAGGGCCTTTTGGGAGCAGTACTTC. Protein product: CSARDQSGRAFWEQYF.

The V call is TRBV7-8, the J call TRBJ2-7; weak D call: TRBD1 (5 bases). The V end was cut by 5 bases, the J end by 2 bases, with 13 bases between. Germline CDR1 SGHVS, CDR2 FQNEAQ. The CDR3 runs to 14 residues. Written as DNA, the CDR3 is TGTGCCAGCAGCGGCAGGGTCATCGCCTACGAGCAGTACTTC. It translates to CASSGRVIAYEQYF.

This clonotype was detected many times. DNA of the CDR3: TGTGCCAGCAGCCCAAGATCTTCTGAGCTAGCGGGGGGGGGAAATGAGCAGTTCTTC. Amino acids: CASSPRSSELAGGGNEQFF. The chain has TRBV11-3 and TRBJ2-1; 12 nucleotides align to TRBD2. The CDR3 extends over 19 amino acids. Germline-derived CDR1 and CDR2 are SGHNT and YENEEA. Unmatched junction bases numbered 18, after V lost 5 bases and J lost 7 bases.

Remarks on this clonotype: A much more abundant neighbour one base away suggests this may be a read error. A read error is likely, as this CDR3 ends without the conserved phenylalanine or tryptophan. The rearrangement joins TRBV12-3 or TRBV12-4 to TRBJ1-2; TRBD1 agrees at 12 bases. After removal of 6 bases from V and 6 bases from J, the junction contained 8 bases not matched to a gene. The CDR3 consists of 15 residues. CDR3 DNA: TGTGCCAGCAGACGGGGGGGGACAGGGGGCCATGGCTACACCCTC. It codes for CASRRGGTGGHGYTL.

This clonotype was detected ten times or more. The chain recombines TRBV7-2 with TRBJ2-5, with 7 bases that match TRBD1. The CDR3 runs 16 residues. Germline V gives CDR1 SGHTA, CDR2 FQGNSA. V trimming: 4 bases; J trimming: 4 bases; junction bases outside the gene matches: 12. Here the CDR3 reads CASSSLLGGGSETQYF. The CDR3, as DNA: TGTGCCAGCAGCTCCCTCCTAGGGGGCGGCTCAGAGACCCAGTACTTC.

The rearrangement uses TRBV30 and TRBJ2-3; D is perhaps TRBD2 (6 bases). Germline-derived CDR1 and CDR2 are GTSNPN and SVGIG (reference sequence). Trimming removed 7 bases at V and 2 bases at J, with 10 bases between. This CDR3 contains 12 residues. DNA of the CDR3: TGTGCCTCTAGCGAGGTCACAGATACGCAGTATTTT. Protein product: CASSEVTDTQYF.

This clonotype appeared many times. The chain combines TRBV12-3 or TRBV12-4 with TRBJ2-1; 14 bases fit TRBD2. The CDR3 extends over 16 amino acids. The J segment lost 8 bases and the V segment lost 9 bases, leaving 12 bases of the junction unmatched. CDR3: CASIKGLAGVFDEQFF. For the CDR3, the DNA is TGTGCCAGTATAAAGGGACTAGCGGGAGTTTTTGATGAGCAGTTCTTC.

This clonotype was seen ten or more times. V and J are TRBV12-3 or TRBV12-4 and TRBJ1-1; D remains unclear. V lost 6 bases to trimming and J lost 3 bases, with 11 bases between them. This CDR3 is built from 13 residues. CDR3 sequence reads: CASRRERYTEAFF. CDR3 DNA: TGTGCCAGCAGACGGGAGAGATACACTGAAGCTTTCTTT.

This clonotype was seen at least ten times. The J gene is TRBJ2-7, the V gene TRBV10-3; 10 bases align to TRBD2. Germline CDR1 reads ENHRY; CDR2 reads SYGVKD. The V gene end was trimmed by 4 bases and the J gene end by 4 bases; junction bases not matched to a gene: 10. This CDR3 spans 16 amino acids. The CDR3 DNA is TGTGCCATCAGTGGGGCCGGGACTAGCGCCTCATACGAGCAGTACTTC. Translation: CAISGAGTSASYEQYF.

The chain joins TRBV6-4 to TRBJ2-1, with TRBD2 matching 7 bases. The CDR3 contains 15 residues. Germline CDR1 reads MRHNA; CDR2 reads SNTAGT. The trim removed 0 bases at V and 6 bases at J, leaving 5 bases unmatched. Here the CDR3 reads CASSDSAGGSNEQFF. In DNA form, the CDR3 reads TGTGCCAGCAGTGACTCAGCGGGCGGGAGCAATGAGCAGTTCTTC.

This clonotype was recorded many times. The chain uses TRBV20-1 and TRBJ2-1; 13 nucleotides match TRBD2. Germline loops: CDR1 DFQATT, CDR2 SNEGSKA (reference sequence). J lost 15 bases, V lost 4 bases, and 12 bases had no gene match. The CDR3 extends over 14 amino acids. The CDR3 sequence is CSANLGLAGPSGFF. CDR3 in DNA: TGCAGTGCTAATCTGGGACTAGCGGGGCCCTCGGGGTTCTTC.

This clonotype was seen many times. The chain links TRBV19 to TRBJ2-1; 8 nucleotides match TRBD2. Germline values: CDR1 LNHDA, CDR2 SQIVND (reference sequence). J was trimmed by 4 bases and V by 6 bases; bases with no gene match: 11. This CDR3 has 16 residues. This CDR3 reads CASSPLRLATYNEQFF. CDR3 DNA sequence: TGTGCCAGTAGCCCGCTAAGACTAGCGACGTACAATGAGCAGTTCTTC.

This clonotype occurred a few times. The chain is built from TRBV7-9 and TRBJ2-1; 9 bases are a match to TRBD2. Germline CDR1 SEHNR, CDR2 FQNEAQ (reference sequence). The CDR3 covers 13 residues. With 9 bases clipped from V and 9 bases from J, the junction kept 9 bases outside the gene matches. The CDR3 protein is CASIAGVMGEQFF. In DNA form, the CDR3 reads TGTGCCAGTATAGCGGGAGTCATGGGTGAGCAGTTCTTC.